These 32 T cell receptor beta chains originate from one sample sequenced in a study of control samples from healthy donors and cancer patients. Clones were sequenced by immunoSEQ multiplex PCR, and TCRdb holds only the in-frame ones, with some missing. The sample lists over 60,000 clones, over 75% seen once, with approximately 5% in the top ten. Sequenced input: blood. Source of these receptors: a man aged 40-49 years in good health.

The rearrangement uses TRBV7-3 and TRBJ2-1; 13 positions agree with TRBD2. The V gene end was trimmed by 8 bases and the J gene end by 7 bases; junction bases not matched to a gene: 5. The CDR3 spans 14 residues. CDR1 is SGHTA, CDR2 FQGTGA, per germline. The CDR3 reads CASGTSGTYNEQFF. The CDR3 nucleotides are TGTGCCAGCGGGACTAGCGGGACGTATAATGAGCAGTTCTTC.

The genes are TRBV24-1 and TRBJ2-1; TRBD2 matches at 9 bases. Per germline, CDR1 KGHDR and CDR2 SFDVKD. Unmatched junction bases numbered 16, after V lost 7 bases and J lost 10 bases. The CDR3 is 16 residues long. CDR3 sequence: CATSLGGLAGSREQFF. The CDR3 nucleotides are TGTGCCACCAGCCTAGGGGGCCTAGCGGGAAGTCGGGAGCAGTTCTTC.

This rearrangement joins TRBV19 to TRBJ1-6, with unresolved D. This CDR3 has 13 residues. Trimming stripped 7 bases from V and 5 bases from J, with 9 bases between. Germline values: CDR1 LNHDA, CDR2 SQIVND (reference sequence). The CDR3 protein is CASKQPDNSPLHF. The CDR3 region has the DNA TGTGCCAGTAAACAGCCCGATAATTCACCCCTCCACTTT.

This chain joins TRBV27 and TRBJ1-2, with D perhaps matching TRBD1 (5 bases). This CDR3 is built from 14 residues. Trimming shortened V by 5 bases and J by 6 bases, and 16 bases separated the two germline ends. Germline V gene sequence: CDR1 MNHEY, CDR2 SMNVEV (reference sequence). The CDR3 sequence is CASSPGRARDGYTF. CDR3 DNA: TGTGCCAGCAGTCCAGGGAGGGCGAGGGATGGCTACACCTTC.

This rearrangement joins TRBV30 to TRBJ1-2; TRBD1 aligns across 7 bases. This CDR3 is built from 13 residues. Germline-derived CDR1 and CDR2 are GTSNPN and SVGIG (reference sequence). J gave up 4 bases and V 4 bases, and 6 bases lay outside the gene matches. This chain's CDR3 is CAWNGQELYGYTF. CDR3 DNA: TGTGCCTGGAATGGACAGGAACTCTATGGCTACACCTTC.

The V call is TRBV5-8, the J call TRBJ1-5; the D gene is possibly TRBD1 (6 bases). Germline V CDR1 and CDR2: SGHTS, YDEGEE. This CDR3 has 18 residues. The germline V and J ends were trimmed by 1 base and 2 bases, with 19 bases remaining between them. The CDR3 region has the DNA TGTGCCAGCAGCTTGTATCCCGGGGGCGGGGTGGGCAATCAGCCCCAGCATTTT. This translates into CASSLYPGGGVGNQPQHF.

The chain carries TRBV6-2 or TRBV6-3 and TRBJ1-5, with D hard to call. Germline CDR1 and CDR2: MNHEY and SVGEGT. V shed 0 bases and J shed 4 bases, with 7 bases lying between them. This CDR3 contains 14 residues. Here the CDR3 DNA reads TGTGCCAGCAGTTACTCCTTAAAGAATCAGCCCCAGCATTTT. It translates to CASSYSLKNQPQHF.

The V call is TRBV5-5, the J call TRBJ2-2; D not certain. Germline CDR1 is SGHKS and CDR2 is YYEKEE (reference sequence). The length of the CDR3 is 16 residues. V was trimmed by 4 bases and J by 0 bases, leaving 13 bases between them. This chain's CDR3 is CASSPPGFANTGELFF. The DNA for the CDR3 is TGTGCCAGCAGCCCCCCCGGGTTCGCGAACACCGGGGAGCTGTTTTTT.

The genes are TRBV18 and TRBJ1-1; TRBD1 is a possible D gene (5 bases). Between the trimmed V and J ends, which lost 1 base and 8 bases, there was a span of 11 bases. Germline V CDR1 and CDR2: KGHSH, LQKENI. CDR3 length: 13 amino acids. DNA of the CDR3: TGTGCCAGCTCACCACGAGGGACGGACGAAGCTTTCTTT. Its protein product is CASSPRGTDEAFF.

This sequence joins TRBV29-1 and TRBJ2-1; no clear D gene. The germline CDR1 and CDR2 sequences are SQVTM and ANQGSEA. V shed 7 bases and J shed 3 bases, with 7 bases lying between them. The CDR3 covers 11 residues. Here the CDR3 reads CSAPVYNEQFF. Here the CDR3 DNA reads TGCAGCGCCCCTGTCTACAATGAGCAGTTCTTC.

This clone has a handful of counts. The CDR3 sequence: CATVNRGNTEAFF. CDR3 nucleotides: TGTGCCACCGTCAACAGGGGAAACACTGAAGCTTTCTTT. The rearrangement uses TRBV5-6 and TRBJ1-1, with 7 bases matching TRBD1. There are 13 residues in the CDR3. The germline gives CDR1 SGHDT, CDR2 YYEEEE. V lost 9 bases to trimming and J lost 2 bases; unmatched junction nucleotides: 7.

This rearrangement joins TRBV30 to TRBJ1-1; 9 bases map to TRBD1. CDR1 and CDR2 (germline): GTSNPN, SVGIG (reference sequence). J lost 3 bases, V lost 5 bases, and 4 bases had no gene match. This CDR3 has 13 amino acids. The CDR3 DNA is TGTGCCTGGGGGCGGGACAGGGACACTGAAGCTTTCTTT. Translation gives CAWGRDRDTEAFF.

This clone is categorized as medium-sized (0.01 to 0.1%). The gene calls are TRBV6-6 and TRBJ2-7, with D uncertain. This CDR3 contains 13 residues. Germline values: CDR1 MNHNY, CDR2 SVGAGI (reference sequence). Trimming cost V 2 bases and J 3 bases, with 8 bases left between them. This chain's CDR3 is CASSYPSDYEQYF. CDR3 nucleotides: TGTGCCAGCAGTTACCCCTCCGACTACGAGCAGTACTTC.

Concerning this clone itself: This sample also contains other DNA sequences that code for the same CDR3. The chain uses TRBV5-1 and TRBJ2-6; D call uncertain. Germline CDR1 and CDR2: SGHRS and YFSETQ. The CDR3 is 15 residues long. The V end lost 0 bases, the J end lost 0 bases, and 4 bases lay between the germline ends. The CDR3 region has the DNA TGCGCCAGCAGCTTGGGAGTCTCTGGGGCCAACGTCCTGACTTTC. It encodes CASSLGVSGANVLTF.

This clone has only one observation. Different DNA sequences within this sample yield the same CDR3. This sequence joins TRBV5-1 and TRBJ2-7; D is uncertain. The V end was cut by 0 bases, the J end by 2 bases, with 6 bases between. The CDR3 length is 13 residues. The V gene's germline CDR1 is SGHRS and CDR2 YFSETQ. The CDR3 DNA sequence: TGCGCCAGCAGCTTGGGTCCGGCCTACGAGCAGTACTTC. It translates to CASSLGPAYEQYF.

This clone was observed once. V gene TRBV6-5 combines with J gene TRBJ2-1; D is perhaps TRBD2 (6 bases). The germline CDR1 and CDR2 sequences are MNHEY and SVGAGI. The germline V and J ends were trimmed by 9 bases and 3 bases, with 15 bases remaining between them. The CDR3 loop spans 14 amino acids. The CDR3 sequence: CASLGAGLYNEQFF. As DNA, the CDR3 is TGTGCCAGTTTAGGAGCGGGCCTCTACAATGAGCAGTTCTTC.

The rearrangement joins TRBV7-9 to TRBJ2-3, with D unresolved. The V gene's germline CDR1 is SEHNR and CDR2 FQNEAQ (reference sequence). V dropped 7 bases and J dropped 4 bases, with 12 bases sitting between them. The CDR3 runs 13 residues. This chain's CDR3 is CASNSPLADTQYF. In nucleotides, the CDR3 is TGTGCCAGCAACTCCCCTCTAGCAGATACGCAGTATTTT.

The chain links TRBV4-1 to TRBJ2-7, with TRBD1 matching 8 bases. Germline V gene sequence: CDR1 MGHRA, CDR2 YSYEKL. The CDR3 consists of 15 residues. The ends lost 5 bases at V and 4 bases at J; junction bases unmatched: 10. For the CDR3, the DNA is TGCGCCAGCAGCGGACCGGACAGGGCGGAGTACGAGCAGTACTTC. Its protein is CASSGPDRAEYEQYF.

V gene TRBV19 combines with J gene TRBJ2-7; 10 positions match TRBD1. The ends lost 6 bases at V and 3 bases at J; junction bases unmatched: 8. The CDR3 covers 15 residues. Germline V gene data show CDR1 as LNHDA and CDR2 as SQIVND (reference sequence). The CDR3 bases are TGTGCCAGTAGCGGTTCCGGGACAGGGGTCTACGAGCAGTACTTC. As protein: CASSGSGTGVYEQYF.

The CDR3 sequence is CASTGDNYGYTF. The CDR3 DNA reads TGTGCCAGTACAGGGGACAACTATGGCTACACCTTC. This chain links TRBV11-2 with TRBJ1-2; 7 bases align to TRBD1. After removal of 9 bases from V and 2 bases from J, the junction contained 3 bases not matched to a gene. Per germline, CDR1 SGHAT and CDR2 FQNNGV. CDR3 length: 12 residues. The complete variable domain, with remaining parts taken from reference TRBV11-2 and TRBJ1-2, reads EAGVAQSPRYKIIEKRQSVAFWCNPISGHATLYWYQQILGQGPKLLIQFQNNGVVDDSQLPKDRFSAERLKGVDSTLKIQPAKLEDSAVYLCASTGDNYGYTFGSGTRLTVV.

The chain recombines TRBV4-1 with TRBJ2-3; TRBD2 matches 11 bases. V lost 0 bases, J lost 2 bases, and 4 bases stayed unmatched. Per germline, CDR1 MGHRA and CDR2 YSYEKL. This CDR3 is 17 amino acids long. The chain's CDR3 is CASSQEASGRFTDTQYF. CDR3 nucleotides: TGCGCCAGCAGCCAAGAGGCTAGCGGGAGGTTCACAGATACGCAGTATTTT.

The V and J genes are TRBV7-2 and TRBJ1-1; maybe TRBD1 (6 bases). The CDR3 contains 14 residues. V was pared by 2 bases and J by 7 bases, with 14 bases between. Per germline, CDR1 SGHTA and CDR2 FQGNSA. CDR3 bases: TGTGCCAGCAGCTTAACGGCAGGGGTGGTTGAAGCTTTCTTT. Translating gives CASSLTAGVVEAFF.

The chain employs TRBV19 and TRBJ2-1, with 7 nucleotides matching TRBD2. With V trimmed by 3 bases and J by 0 bases, 2 bases remained unmatched. The CDR3 length is 15 residues. Germline lookup yields CDR1 LNHDA and CDR2 SQIVND (reference sequence). CDR3 sequence (DNA): TGTGCCAGTAGTATTCGCGGGGGCTCCTACAATGAGCAGTTCTTC. Translation: CASSIRGGSYNEQFF.

CDR3 DNA sequence: TGTGCCAGCAGTTTATCGCCGGGGTTAGCCAAAAACATTCAGTACTTC. Encoded protein: CASSLSPGLAKNIQYF. V is TRBV27 and J is TRBJ2-4; tentative D call: TRBD2 (5 bases). Trimming pared 0 bases from V and 0 bases from J, leaving 9 bases between. Germline V gene lookup returns CDR1 MNHEY and CDR2 SMNVEV (reference sequence). The CDR3 consists of 16 residues.

The gene calls are TRBV9 and TRBJ2-3, with 8 nucleotides matching TRBD2. The ends lost 2 bases at V and 5 bases at J; junction bases unmatched: 10. The germline V gene has CDR1 SGDLS and CDR2 YYNGEE. The CDR3 runs 16 residues. The CDR3 sequence is CASSVTSGGPGDTQYF. In DNA form, the CDR3 reads TGTGCCAGCAGCGTTACCAGCGGGGGCCCGGGAGATACGCAGTATTTT.

This clone was seen more than once but under ten times. It is unclear where the CDR3 begins or ends on the DNA, so no DNA is shown, and the CDR3 is as TCRdb lists it. This chain links TRBV28 with TRBJ1-4. The CDR3 totals 12 residues, both ends included. The germline V gene encodes CDR1 MDHEN and CDR2 SYDVKM. The CDR3 reads CASSILAEKLFF.

The chain joins TRBV13 to TRBJ1-2, with D perhaps matching TRBD1 (6 bases). CDR1 and CDR2 from the germline V gene are PRHDT and FYEKMQ (reference sequence). The CDR3 loop spans 12 amino acids. V lost 5 bases to trimming and J lost 11 bases, with 15 bases between them. The chain's CDR3 is CASSIRDIGYTF. CDR3 nucleotides: TGTGCCAGCAGCATCCGGGACATAGGGTACACCTTC.

The chain employs TRBV7-9 and TRBJ1-4; no firm D call. The V gene lost 5 bases and the J gene lost 0 bases, with 19 bases spanning the gap. The CDR3 runs to 18 residues. Germline CDR1 is SEHNR and CDR2 is FQNEAQ (reference sequence). This CDR3 reads CASSPNLRGVSTNEKLFF. CDR3 bases: TGTGCCAGCAGCCCAAATCTCCGCGGGGTTTCAACTAATGAAAAACTGTTTTTT.

The table lists this clone with a count of one. The chain employs TRBV19 and TRBJ1-5; 10 bases are a match to TRBD1. J lost 6 bases, V lost 4 bases, and 12 bases had no gene match. The germline V gene encodes CDR1 LNHDA and CDR2 SQIVND (reference sequence). The CDR3 extends over 17 amino acids. The DNA of the CDR3 is TGTGCCAGTAGTAGGACAGGGGGATATTCGGTAGCTCAGCCCCAGCATTTT. Encoded protein: CASSRTGGYSVAQPQHF.

V gene TRBV7-2 combines with J gene TRBJ1-2; possibly TRBD1 for D (5 bases). Germline CDR1 and CDR2: SGHTA and FQGNSA. V was shortened by 5 bases and J by 8 bases, with 21 bases between the two germline ends. CDR3 length equals 15 residues. The CDR3 coding sequence is TGTGCCAGCAGCGTTTCCGGGACGGACATATCGGGCTACACCTTC. Amino acid sequence: CASSVSGTDISGYTF.

The chain employs TRBV12-3 or TRBV12-4 and TRBJ2-4, with 8 positions matching TRBD2. V lost 5 bases and J lost 8; bases outside the gene matches: 5. CDR3 length: 13 amino acids. The CDR3 protein is CASSPGGGYIQYF. CDR3 coding DNA: TGTGCCAGCAGTCCCGGGGGGGGATACATTCAGTACTTC.

The V call is TRBV5-4, the J call TRBJ1-2; 7 bases align to TRBD1. The CDR3 extends over 14 amino acids. V was pared by 2 bases and J by 6 bases, with 7 bases of the junction left unmatched. From germline, CDR1 is SGHNT and CDR2 YYREEE (reference sequence). CDR3 in amino acids: CASSFEGGANGYTF. CDR3 DNA: TGTGCCAGCAGCTTCGAAGGGGGCGCGAATGGCTACACCTTC.